Below are 22 T cell receptor beta chains sequenced from a single sample in a study of beta chain features in type 1 diabetes. All of the isolated RNA was reverse transcribed, so expressed TCRB transcripts were sequenced. Assay: immunoSEQ multiplex PCR; the TCRdb copy retains only in-frame clones and omits some. The repertoire consists of under 300,000 clones, with under 8.5% occurring once and the leading ten covering over 0.8%. Source material: central memory CD4+ T cells from blood. These receptors were collected from a woman aged 18-30 years in good health.

CDR3 amino acids: CAWSVLQTTGEQYF. The CDR3 DNA follows: TGTGCCTGGAGTGTACTGCAGACAACAGGCGAGCAGTACTTC. The chain employs TRBV30 and TRBJ2-7, with D tentatively TRBD1 (5 bases). With 0 bases removed from V and 6 bases from J, the gap between germline ends came to 15 bases. The CDR3 totals 14 residues. Germline CDR1 and CDR2: GTSNPN and SVGIG (reference sequence).

This clone was counted at least ten times. The gene calls are TRBV29-1 and TRBJ1-2; the D gene is possibly TRBD1 (5 bases). CDR1 is SQVTM, CDR2 ANQGSEA, per germline. There are 12 residues in the CDR3. V shed 6 bases and J shed 5 bases, with 13 bases lying between them. The CDR3 region is CSVGQRQYGYTF. CDR3 coding DNA: TGCAGCGTGGGGCAAAGACAGTATGGCTACACCTTC. Complete variable domain (other parts from reference TRBV29-1 and TRBJ1-2): SAVISQKPSRDICQRGTSLTIQCQVDSQVTMMFWYRQQPGQSLTLIATANQGSEATYESGFVIDKFPISRPNLTFSTLTVSNMSPEDSSIYLCSVGQRQYGYTFGSGTRLTVV.

The chain couples TRBV7-3 to TRBJ2-3; D is ambiguous. Trimming took off 10 bases at V and 2 bases at J, with 16 bases between the two ends. Per the germline V gene, CDR1 is SGHTA and CDR2 is FQGTGA. This CDR3 has 14 residues. The DNA of the CDR3 is TGTGCCACCTCTTTGGGTACCCCCACAGATACGCAGTATTTT. As protein: CATSLGTPTDTQYF. The full variable domain, completed using reference TRBV7-3 and TRBJ2-3, is GAGVSQTPSNKVTEKGKYVELRCDPISGHTALYWYRQSLGQGPEFLIYFQGTGAADDSGLPNDRFFAVRPEGSVSTLKIQRTERGDSAVYLCATSLGTPTDTQYFGPGTRLTVL.

This clone was counted at least ten times. CDR3 sequence: CASSLEYTDTQYF. CDR3 nucleotide sequence: TGTGCCAGCAGCTTGGAGTACACAGATACGCAGTATTTT. This chain joins TRBV7-9 and TRBJ2-3; no firm D call. V was shortened by 3 bases and J by 2 bases, with 6 bases between the two germline ends. The CDR3 spans 13 residues. The germline V gene encodes CDR1 SEHNR and CDR2 FQNEAQ (reference sequence).

The chain carries TRBV19 and TRBJ2-3; TRBD2 aligns across 13 bases. Trimming took 5 bases from V and 6 from J; bases not matched to a gene: 8. Germline V CDR1 and CDR2: LNHDA, SQIVND (reference sequence). CDR3 length: 16 amino acids. The CDR3 DNA is TGTGCCAGTAGTTGGACTAGCGGGGGTCCCGGGGATACGCAGTATTTT. It translates to CASSWTSGGPGDTQYF.

This rearrangement joins TRBV7-9 to TRBJ2-7; TRBD2 is a possible D gene (6 bases). This CDR3 comprises 14 residues. CDR1 and CDR2 from the germline V gene are SEHNR and FQNEAQ (reference sequence). V was shortened by 1 base and J by 5 bases, with 12 bases between the two germline ends. The CDR3 nucleotides read TGTGCCAGCAGCTTAGGGACACCGGGGGACGAGCAGTACGTC. Its translation: CASSLGTPGDEQYV.

V and J are TRBV5-8 and TRBJ2-6; 7 bases agree with TRBD1. This CDR3 comprises 16 residues. The germline CDR1 and CDR2 sequences are SGHTS and YDEGEE. The J segment lost 2 bases and the V segment lost 4 bases, leaving 6 bases of the junction unmatched. The CDR3: CASSRVTGAGANVLTF. The CDR3 DNA reads as TGTGCCAGCAGCCGCGTCACAGGGGCTGGGGCCAACGTCCTGACTTTC.

The J gene is TRBJ2-7, the V gene TRBV7-3; D gene uncertain. The germline V gene has CDR1 SGHTA and CDR2 FQGTGA. V dropped 2 bases and J dropped 5 bases, with 13 bases sitting between them. The CDR3 is made up of 14 amino acids. The CDR3, as DNA: TGTGCCAGCAGCTTAGCCCTTGGTACGCACGAGCAGTACTTC. Protein product: CASSLALGTHEQYF.

The J gene is TRBJ2-5, the V gene TRBV4-2, with no clear D. CDR1 LGHNA and CDR2 YNFKEQ come from the germline V gene. Trimming left V 4 bases short and J 4 bases short, with 16 bases between. The CDR3 is 15 residues long. The CDR3 is CASSPRSGVGETQYF. The CDR3 nucleotides are TGTGCCAGCAGCCCGAGGAGTGGGGTGGGAGAGACCCAGTACTTC.

This clone has a count of ten or more. The chain joins TRBV15 to TRBJ1-2; 10 bases match TRBD1. The CDR3 is 13 amino acids. CDR1 is LNHNV and CDR2 is YYDKDF in the germline V gene (reference sequence). With 9 bases clipped from V and 4 bases from J, the junction kept 5 bases outside the gene matches. The CDR3 nucleotides read TGTGCCACGCGGACAGGGGGAGGCTATGGCTACACCTTC. It translates to CATRTGGGYGYTF.

This chain joins TRBV28 and TRBJ2-3; no clear D. V was clipped by 6 bases and J by 2 bases, with 15 bases between them. The germline V gene has CDR1 MDHEN and CDR2 SYDVKM. The CDR3 runs 15 residues. CDR3 DNA sequence: TGTGCCAGCAGAGCCGGCGGAAGCTCCACAGATACGCAGTATTTT. Translating it yields CASRAGGSSTDTQYF.

With regard to this clone: The same CDR3 is also encoded by other DNA sequences in this sample. The chain couples TRBV29-1 to TRBJ2-3; 8 bases align to TRBD1. V shed 6 bases and J 2 bases; nucleotides not matched to a gene: 4. This CDR3 region has 13 residues. CDR1 and CDR2 (germline): SQVTM, ANQGSEA. CDR3 DNA sequence: TGCAGCGTCGACAGGGGAAACACAGATACGCAGTATTTT. Its protein product is CSVDRGNTDTQYF.

The chain combines TRBV5-6 with TRBJ1-6, with D perhaps matching TRBD1 (6 bases). The ends were cut back, 2 bases at V and 9 bases at J, with 9 bases in the middle. The CDR3 is 13 residues long. CDR1 is SGHDT and CDR2 is YYEEEE in the germline V gene. The DNA for the CDR3 is TGTGCCAGCAGCTTCAGGGGTGGTTCACCCCTCCACTTT. Residues: CASSFRGGSPLHF.

In this sample, this clone turned up a few times. The chain combines TRBV27 with TRBJ2-7; TRBD2 might be the D (5 bases). The CDR3 is made up of 13 amino acids. V lost 3 bases to trimming and J lost 5 bases, with 11 bases between them. The germline V gene has CDR1 MNHEY and CDR2 SMNVEV (reference sequence). In DNA form, the CDR3 reads TGTGCCAGCAGTTTCAGCTCCGGGAACGAGCAGTACGTC. This translates into CASSFSSGNEQYV.

Many counts were recorded for this clone. The chain links TRBV28 to TRBJ2-7; no firm D call. CDR1 is MDHEN and CDR2 is SYDVKM in the germline V gene. This CDR3 comprises 12 residues. V was pared by 2 bases and J by 3 bases, with 5 bases between. The CDR3 protein is CASSLHSYEQYV. The CDR3 region has the DNA TGTGCCAGCAGTTTACACAGCTACGAGCAGTACGTC.

This clone has a handful of counts. The chain joins TRBV28 to TRBJ2-7, with no clear D. Germline CDR1 is MDHEN and CDR2 is SYDVKM. This CDR3 is 11 amino acids long. The germline V and J ends were trimmed by 7 bases and 7 bases, with 11 bases remaining between them. CDR3 bases: TGTGCCAGCACCTCCCCGTGGGAGCAGTACTTC. It translates to CASTSPWEQYF.

A few counts support this clone. V usage is TRBV5-4 and J usage is TRBJ1-1; weak D call: TRBD1 (5 bases). This CDR3 has 15 amino acids. Trimming left V 2 bases short and J 0 bases short, with 11 bases between. The germline gives CDR1 SGHNT, CDR2 YYREEE (reference sequence). The CDR3 coding sequence is TGTGCCAGCAGCTTTCAGGGAGGCATGAACACTGAAGCTTTCTTT. Amino acids: CASSFQGGMNTEAFF. Looking up the rest from reference TRBV5-4 and TRBJ1-1 gives the full variable domain: ETGVTQSPTHLIKTRGQQVTLRCSSQSGHNTVSWYQQALGQGPQFIFQYYREEENGRGNFPPRFSGLQFPNYSSELNVNALELDDSALYLCASSFQGGMNTEAFFGQGTRLTVV.

A few counts support this clone. The genes are TRBV5-1 and TRBJ2-2, with TRBD1 matching over 7 bases. The length of the CDR3 is 18 residues. The V gene's germline CDR1 is SGHRS and CDR2 YFSETQ. The ends lost 0 bases at V and 2 bases at J; junction bases unmatched: 10. Written as DNA, the CDR3 is TGCGCCAGCAGCTTGGCTGGGACAGCCCAGGATAACACCGGGGAGCTGTTTTTT. It translates to CASSLAGTAQDNTGELFF.

The V and J genes are TRBV25-1 and TRBJ2-1; 11 bases agree with TRBD2. There are 17 residues in the CDR3. CDR1 and CDR2 from the germline V gene are MGHDK and SYGVNS. The V segment lost 2 bases and the J segment 5 bases; nucleotides outside the gene matches: 8. The CDR3 is CASSEPSGRPGDNEQFF. In nucleotides, the CDR3 is TGTGCCAGCAGTGAACCTAGCGGGAGGCCTGGGGACAATGAGCAGTTCTTC.

This clone was observed a few times. The chain uses TRBV5-1 and TRBJ1-4; TRBD1 agrees at 7 bases. This CDR3 is built from 15 residues. V dropped 4 bases and J dropped 0; count of bases not matched to a gene: 3. CDR1 and CDR2 from the germline V gene are SGHRS and YFSETQ. CDR3 sequence: CASSIGTATNEKLFF. As DNA, the CDR3 is TGCGCCAGCAGCATCGGGACAGCAACTAATGAAAAACTGTTTTTT.

There are a few counts of this clone. CDR3 DNA sequence: TGTGCCAGCAGTTTGGACAGGGGCCGGGGTGAAAAACTGTTTTTT. This encodes CASSLDRGRGEKLFF. The chain recombines TRBV7-2 with TRBJ1-4; 9 bases agree with TRBD1. V shed 6 bases and J 7 bases; nucleotides not matched to a gene: 9. Per germline, CDR1 SGHTA and CDR2 FQGNSA. The CDR3 is 15 residues long.

The J gene is TRBJ2-3, the V gene TRBV4-1; D gene uncertain. CDR1 and CDR2 from the germline V gene are MGHRA and YSYEKL. This CDR3 is 16 amino acids long. V lost 2 bases and J lost 2, with 14 bases in between. CDR3 residues: CASSQLDLFSTDTQYF. Written as DNA, the CDR3 is TGCGCCAGCAGCCAACTCGACCTTTTCTCCACAGATACGCAGTATTTT.